This T cell receptor (beta chain) was recorded in a study of blood T cells in healthy people across ages. Study-level points and caveats: Older individuals had lower TCR beta diversity per million T cells (the decline was roughly linear).

The CDR3 has 17 residues. Germline V gene lookup returns CDR1 MGHDK and CDR2 SYGVNS. J gave up 1 base and V 3 bases, and 8 bases lay outside the gene matches. The use of a sample-barcoded 5' primer and a J-beta primer mix characterized a second PCR of roughly 6 to 12 cycles. Each CDR3 protein is one row after TCRdb ran MiXCR on the 5' RACE reads. The sample has hundreds of thousands of distinct CDR3 sequences, approximately 24% seen once; the top ten hold around 3%. Note on this clonotype: The antigen remains unidentified.

The same data also went into a second study, on T cells of mothers and their children.

The receptor was derived from a boy aged 5-17 years in good health. The chain carries TRBV25-1 and TRBJ2-4; TRBD1 matches 8 bases. Source material: blood. The CDR3, as DNA: TGTGCCAGCAGTGAGGACAGGGCACATGCGGCCAAAAACATTCAGTACTTC. Protein sequence: CASSEDRAHAAKNIQYF.